A selection of T cell receptor beta chains follows, all from one sample in a study of T cell responses to AZD1222 COVID-19 vaccine. Assay: immunoSEQ multiplex PCR; the TCRdb copy retains only in-frame clones and omits some. The data contain approximately 190,000 clones, 85% to 95% of them singletons. The input for sequencing was peripheral blood, taken 28 days after the second dose of the MenACWY control vaccine. The receptors originated from an adult who received the MenACWY meningococcal vaccine as a control. The CDR3 runs from the conserved cysteine through the conserved F or W. The order of the fields is J gene, V gene, D gene, CDR3 DNA, CDR3 protein. A D gene is named only where the DNA matches it firmly.

J gene: TRBJ2-5
V gene: TRBV19
D gene: TRBD2
CDR3 DNA: TGTGCCAGTAGTTCCGGACTAGCGGGGGAGGAGACCCAGTACTTC
CDR3 protein: CASSSGLAGEETQYF

J gene: TRBJ2-7
V gene: TRBV6-5
D gene: TRBD2
CDR3 DNA: TGTGCCAGCAGACAACAGACTAGCAGCTACGAGCAGTACTTC
CDR3 protein: CASRQQTSSYEQYF

J gene: TRBJ2-1
V gene: TRBV19
D gene: TRBD2
CDR3 DNA: TGTGCCAGTAGTACGTTAGGACTAGCGGGAGGTCGCAATGAGCAGTTCTTC
CDR3 protein: CASSTLGLAGGRNEQFF

J gene: TRBJ2-2
V gene: TRBV10-3
D gene: .
CDR3 DNA: TGTGCCATCAGGCTATCGGGGACCGGGGAGCTGTTTTTT
CDR3 protein: CAIRLSGTGELFF

J gene: TRBJ1-3
V gene: TRBV4-2
D gene: .
CDR3 DNA: TGTGCCAGCAGCCAAGAATCCAGTAACTCTGGAAACACCATATATTTT
CDR3 protein: CASSQESSNSGNTIYF

J gene: TRBJ1-6
V gene: TRBV3-1/TRBV3-2
D gene: .
CDR3 DNA: TGTGCCAGCAGCCAAGGGCAGTATAATTCACCCCTCCACTTT
CDR3 protein: CASSQGQYNSPLHF

J gene: TRBJ1-1
V gene: TRBV10-3
D gene: .
CDR3 DNA: TGTGCCATCAGTGCCCGGACGGAAAACACTGAAGCTTTCTTT
CDR3 protein: CAISARTENTEAFF

J gene: TRBJ2-7
V gene: TRBV11-3
D gene: .
CDR3 DNA: TGTGCCAGCAGCTCAGGGGTTGCCGAGCAGTACTTC
CDR3 protein: CASSSGVAEQYF

J gene: TRBJ2-7
V gene: TRBV5-1
D gene: TRBD2
CDR3 DNA: TGCGCCAGCTCATCTAGCGGGATTGTCTACGAGCAGTACTTC
CDR3 protein: CASSSSGIVYEQYF

J gene: TRBJ1-2
V gene: TRBV27
D gene: TRBD1
CDR3 DNA: TGTGCCAGCAGTTTATATGGGCAGGGGGCCGTTAACTATGGCTACACCTTC
CDR3 protein: CASSLYGQGAVNYGYTF

J gene: TRBJ2-5
V gene: TRBV7-9
D gene: .
CDR3 DNA: TGTGCCAGCAGCCTCTCGACTCAGACCCAGTACTTC
CDR3 protein: CASSLSTQTQYF

J gene: TRBJ2-2
V gene: TRBV19
D gene: TRBD1
CDR3 DNA: TGTGCCAGTGGAGGGACAGGGTTCCCCGGGGAGCTGTTTTTT
CDR3 protein: CASGGTGFPGELFF

J gene: TRBJ1-1
V gene: TRBV9
D gene: .
CDR3 DNA: TGTGCCAGCAGCGTCCCTAAAGGGGGAGCAGTCAATGAAGCTTTCTTT
CDR3 protein: CASSVPKGGAVNEAFF

J gene: TRBJ2-1
V gene: TRBV19
D gene: .
CDR3 DNA: TGTGCCAGTAGTATAGATAGGGTAGCGGAGCAGTTCTTC
CDR3 protein: CASSIDRVAEQFF

J gene: TRBJ2-7
V gene: TRBV19
D gene: .
CDR3 DNA: TGTGCCAGTAGTATAGGCAGGGGCGGCTACGAGCAGTACTTC
CDR3 protein: CASSIGRGGYEQYF

J gene: TRBJ2-7
V gene: TRBV15
D gene: .
CDR3 DNA: TGTGCCACCAGCTCCCCTCTCTTAGGGGGAGGCGAGCAGTACTTC
CDR3 protein: CATSSPLLGGGEQYF

J gene: TRBJ2-1
V gene: TRBV27
D gene: TRBD2
CDR3 DNA: TGTGCCAGCAGTTTCCCTCTCGGGAGGATCAATGAGCAGTTCTTC
CDR3 protein: CASSFPLGRINEQFF

J gene: TRBJ2-1
V gene: TRBV20-1
D gene: .
CDR3 DNA: TGCAGTGCTAGTAAGAACAATGAGCAGTTCTTC
CDR3 protein: CSASKNNEQFF

J gene: TRBJ1-2
V gene: TRBV7-3
D gene: .
CDR3 DNA: TGTGCCAGCAGGGCCGAGGGGGTGAGAAACTATGGCTACACCTTC
CDR3 protein: CASRAEGVRNYGYTF

J gene: TRBJ1-5
V gene: TRBV2
D gene: .
CDR3 DNA: TGTGCCAGCAGTGAAGCCCCGGCCCAAGCCCAGCATTTT
CDR3 protein: CASSEAPAQAQHF

J gene: TRBJ1-5
V gene: TRBV29-1
D gene: TRBD1
CDR3 DNA: TGCAGCGTCGCACAGGGGATTTCGGATCAGCCCCAGCATTTT
CDR3 protein: CSVAQGISDQPQHF

J gene: TRBJ1-3
V gene: TRBV18
D gene: TRBD1
CDR3 DNA: TGTGCCAGCTCACCAAGGTTGGGACAGAACTCTGGAAACACCATATATTTT
CDR3 protein: CASSPRLGQNSGNTIYF

J gene: TRBJ1-1
V gene: TRBV10-1
D gene: .
CDR3 DNA: TGCGCCAGCAGTGAGTCTTCAGGGGTAGGCACTGAAGCTTTCTTT
CDR3 protein: CASSESSGVGTEAFF

J gene: TRBJ2-7
V gene: TRBV19
D gene: .
CDR3 DNA: TGTGCCAGTAGTATAGGCGGGACACAAGCCCCCTACGAGCAGTACTTC
CDR3 protein: CASSIGGTQAPYEQYF

J gene: TRBJ2-1
V gene: TRBV15
D gene: .
CDR3 DNA: TGTGCCACCACAGCGGCAAGAAATGAGCAGTTCTTC
CDR3 protein: CATTAARNEQFF

J gene: TRBJ1-2
V gene: TRBV11-2
D gene: .
CDR3 DNA: TGTGCCAGCAGCGAGATGAACTATGGCTACACCTTC
CDR3 protein: CASSEMNYGYTF

J gene: TRBJ2-5
V gene: TRBV10-1
D gene: TRBD2
CDR3 DNA: TGCGCCAGCAGTGCTAGCGGGAGTAAGACCCAGTACTTC
CDR3 protein: CASSASGSKTQYF

J gene: TRBJ1-2
V gene: TRBV29-1
D gene: .
CDR3 DNA: TGCAGCGCGGGATTCGGCTATGGCTACACCTTC
CDR3 protein: CSAGFGYGYTF

J gene: TRBJ2-3
V gene: TRBV15
D gene: .
CDR3 DNA: TGTGCCACCAGCGATAGGTCAGCAGATACGCAGTATTTT
CDR3 protein: CATSDRSADTQYF

J gene: TRBJ1-1
V gene: TRBV7-9
D gene: .
CDR3 DNA: TGTGCCAGCATCAGATCGAACACTGAAGCTTTCTTT
CDR3 protein: CASIRSNTEAFF

J gene: TRBJ1-4
V gene: TRBV5-1
D gene: TRBD1
CDR3 DNA: TGCGCCAGCAGCCCCCCGGGACAGGGAGGTAATGAAAAACTGTTTTTT
CDR3 protein: CASSPPGQGGNEKLFF

J gene: TRBJ1-2
V gene: TRBV5-1
D gene: .
CDR3 DNA: TGCGCCAGCAGCCCCAGCGCCGGAGAGGGCTACACCTTC
CDR3 protein: CASSPSAGEGYTF